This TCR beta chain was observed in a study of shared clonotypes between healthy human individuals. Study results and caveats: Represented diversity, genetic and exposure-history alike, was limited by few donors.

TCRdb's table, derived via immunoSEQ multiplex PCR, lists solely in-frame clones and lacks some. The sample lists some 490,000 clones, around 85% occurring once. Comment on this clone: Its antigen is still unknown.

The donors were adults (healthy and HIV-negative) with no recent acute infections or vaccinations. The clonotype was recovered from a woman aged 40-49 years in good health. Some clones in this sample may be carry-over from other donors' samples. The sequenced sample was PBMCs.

The CDR3 DNA reads as TGTGCCAGCAGTCGCCAGGGGGAAACCGGGGAGCTGTTTTTT. Protein product: CASSRQGETGELFF. J is TRBJ2-2 and V is TRBV6-5; 7 bases fit TRBD1. The CDR3 has 14 residues. V was pared by 5 bases and J by 5 bases, with 5 bases of the junction left unmatched. CDR1 and CDR2 from the germline V gene are MNHEY and SVGAGI.